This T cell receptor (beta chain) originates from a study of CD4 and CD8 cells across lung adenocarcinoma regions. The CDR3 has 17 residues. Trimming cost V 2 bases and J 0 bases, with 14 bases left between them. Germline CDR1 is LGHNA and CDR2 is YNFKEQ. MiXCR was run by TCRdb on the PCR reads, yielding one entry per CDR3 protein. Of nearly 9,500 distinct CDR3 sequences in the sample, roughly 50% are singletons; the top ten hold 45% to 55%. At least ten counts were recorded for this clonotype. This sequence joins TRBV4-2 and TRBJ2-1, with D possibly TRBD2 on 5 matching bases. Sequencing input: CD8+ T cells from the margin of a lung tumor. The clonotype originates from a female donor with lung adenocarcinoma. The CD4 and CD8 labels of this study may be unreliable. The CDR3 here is CASSQYTRSSSYNEQFF. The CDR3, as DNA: TGTGCCAGCAGCCAATACACTAGAAGCAGCTCCTACAATGAGCAGTTCTTC.